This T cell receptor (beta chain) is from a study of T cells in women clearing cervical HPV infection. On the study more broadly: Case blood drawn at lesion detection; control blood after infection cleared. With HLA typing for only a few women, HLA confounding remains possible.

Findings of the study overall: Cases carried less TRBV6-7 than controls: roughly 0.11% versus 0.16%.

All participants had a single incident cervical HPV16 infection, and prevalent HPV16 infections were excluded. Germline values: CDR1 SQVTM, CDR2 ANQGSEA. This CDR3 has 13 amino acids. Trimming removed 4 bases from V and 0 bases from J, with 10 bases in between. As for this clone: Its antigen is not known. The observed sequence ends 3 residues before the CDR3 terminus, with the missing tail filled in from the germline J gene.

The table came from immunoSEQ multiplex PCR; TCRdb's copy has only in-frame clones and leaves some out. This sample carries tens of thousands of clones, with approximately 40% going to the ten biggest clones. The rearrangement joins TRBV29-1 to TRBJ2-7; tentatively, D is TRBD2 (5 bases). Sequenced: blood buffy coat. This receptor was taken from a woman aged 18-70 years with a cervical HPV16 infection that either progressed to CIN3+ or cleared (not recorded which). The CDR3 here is CSVGGPSSYEQYF. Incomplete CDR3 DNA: TGCAGCGTTGGCGGGCCCAGCTCCTACGAG.